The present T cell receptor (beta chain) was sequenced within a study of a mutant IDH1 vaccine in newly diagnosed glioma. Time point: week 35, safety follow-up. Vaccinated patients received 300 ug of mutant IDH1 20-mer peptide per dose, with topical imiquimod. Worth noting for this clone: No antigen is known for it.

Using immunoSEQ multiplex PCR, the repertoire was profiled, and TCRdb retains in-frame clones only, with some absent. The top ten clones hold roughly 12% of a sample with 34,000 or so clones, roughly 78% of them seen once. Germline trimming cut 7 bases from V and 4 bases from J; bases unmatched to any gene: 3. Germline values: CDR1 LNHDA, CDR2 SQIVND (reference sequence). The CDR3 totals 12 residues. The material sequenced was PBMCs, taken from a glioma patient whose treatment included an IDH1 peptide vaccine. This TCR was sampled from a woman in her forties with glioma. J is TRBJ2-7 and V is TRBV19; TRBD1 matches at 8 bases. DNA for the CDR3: TGTGCCAGTACTGACAGGGGTTACGAGCAGTACTTC. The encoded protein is CASTDRGYEQYF.